This T cell receptor beta chain was profiled in a study of cytomegalovirus exposure and HLA in healthy donors. The PCR made use of 60 Vbeta and 13 Jbeta primers. The assay was immunoSEQ multiplex PCR, and TCRdb's table has in-frame clones only and misses some. The sample includes about 120,000 clones, over 60% seen only once; the top ten take around 5.8%. CDR3 size: 11 residues. Trimming removed 5 bases from V and 7 bases from J, with 9 bases in between. Germline V gene data show CDR1 as SGHRS and CDR2 as YFSETQ. Sequences were obtained from PBMCs. The sequence was obtained from a man younger than 35 in good health and CMV-seropositive. The chain joins TRBV5-1 to TRBJ1-1; D gene uncertain. CDR3 nucleotide sequence: TGCGCCAGCAGGGAGGGTGTTGAAGCTTTCTTT. Translated: CASREGVEAFF. Complete variable domain (other parts from reference TRBV5-1 and TRBJ1-1): KAGVTQTPRYLIKTRGQQVTLSCSPISGHRSVSWYQQTPGQGLQFLFEYFSETQRNKGNFPGRFSGRQFSNSRSEMNVSTLELGDSALYLCASREGVEAFFGQGTRLTVV.